This is a list of T cell receptor beta chains from one sample in a study of blood T cells in healthy people across ages. MiXCR, applied by TCRdb to the 5' RACE reads, yields one record per CDR3 protein. The table includes fewer than 950,000 distinct CDR3 sequences, 36% detected once. Input material: blood. The receptors come from a man aged 18 to 30 in good health. The CDR3 runs from the conserved cysteine through the conserved F or W. D genes are given only for firm matches. Expanded clones get a size class; other rows say once, few or many, or leave the size out.

d_gene: -
v_gene: TRBV18
abundance: -
j_gene: TRBJ1-2
CDR3nt: TGTGCCAGCTCACCTAGCGGGGGGTATGGCTACACCTTC
CDR3aa: CASSPSGGYGYTF

d_gene: -
v_gene: TRBV29-1
abundance: many
j_gene: TRBJ2-1
CDR3nt: TGCAGCGTTGGACCGGGACGGGTATACAATGAGCAGTTCTTC
CDR3aa: CSVGPGRVYNEQFF

d_gene: TRBD2
v_gene: TRBV7-2
abundance: -
j_gene: TRBJ2-1
CDR3nt: TGTGCCAGCAGCAGAACTAGCGGGGGGGCACTCCTCTCCTACAATGAGCAGTTCTTC
CDR3aa: CASSRTSGGALLSYNEQFF

d_gene: -
v_gene: TRBV12-3/TRBV12-4
abundance: -
j_gene: TRBJ2-3
CDR3nt: TGTGCCAGCAAGGTCAGCGCAGATACGCAGTATTTT
CDR3aa: CASKVSADTQYF

d_gene: -
v_gene: TRBV5-1
abundance: few
j_gene: TRBJ2-7
CDR3nt: TGCGCCAGCAGCTTGGCCTGGACTGAGGGGGAGCAGTACTTC
CDR3aa: CASSLAWTEGEQYF

d_gene: -
v_gene: TRBV9
abundance: -
j_gene: TRBJ2-3
CDR3nt: TGTGCCAGCAGCGTCCCAACCACGCCGGGGGCTAGCACAGATACGCAGTATTTT
CDR3aa: CASSVPTTPGASTDTQYF

d_gene: -
v_gene: TRBV19
abundance: -
j_gene: TRBJ1-4
CDR3nt: TGTGCCAGTAGTATAGCTGGACGTGGGGCTGAAAAACTGTTTTTT
CDR3aa: CASSIAGRGAEKLFF

d_gene: TRBD2
v_gene: TRBV7-9
abundance: -
j_gene: TRBJ2-1
CDR3nt: TGTGCCAGCAGCTTTAGCGGGGGGGCGGTGGATGAGCAGTTCTTC
CDR3aa: CASSFSGGAVDEQFF

d_gene: -
v_gene: TRBV15
abundance: -
j_gene: TRBJ1-1
CDR3nt: TGTGCCACCAGCAGAGACATTGATAGACACACTGAAGCTTTCTTT
CDR3aa: CATSRDIDRHTEAFF

d_gene: TRBD2
v_gene: TRBV20-1
abundance: many
j_gene: TRBJ2-1
CDR3nt: TGCAGTGCTAGAGATTTACTAGCGGGGGGCCTTACCTACAATGAGCAGTTCTTC
CDR3aa: CSARDLLAGGLTYNEQFF

d_gene: -
v_gene: TRBV11-1
abundance: once
j_gene: TRBJ2-3
CDR3nt: TGTGCCAGCAGCTCCCTGGTGGGCCGATCAGATAGGCAGTATTTT
CDR3aa: CASSSLVGRSDRQYF

d_gene: TRBD2
v_gene: TRBV5-1
abundance: -
j_gene: TRBJ2-7
CDR3nt: TGCGCCAGCAGCTTGGATCCCAGCGGGGAACTCAACGAGCAGTACTTC
CDR3aa: CASSLDPSGELNEQYF

d_gene: -
v_gene: TRBV28
abundance: -
j_gene: TRBJ2-5
CDR3nt: TGTGCCAGCAGTTTAGAGGCAACAGAGACCCAGTACTTC
CDR3aa: CASSLEATETQYF

d_gene: TRBD2
v_gene: TRBV7-2
abundance: -
j_gene: TRBJ2-7
CDR3nt: TGTGCCAGCAGCCGTACTAGCGGGGGGGCCCTTTACGAGCAGTACTTC
CDR3aa: CASSRTSGGALYEQYF

d_gene: TRBD1
v_gene: TRBV4-3
abundance: few
j_gene: TRBJ2-5
CDR3nt: TGCGCCAGCAGTACTCGGGGACAGGGGTTTGGAGAGACCCAGTACTTC
CDR3aa: CASSTRGQGFGETQYF

d_gene: TRBD2
v_gene: TRBV6-2/TRBV6-3
abundance: -
j_gene: TRBJ2-1
CDR3nt: TGTGCCAGCACACGCAGCGGGGGCCGCAATGAGCAGTTCTTC
CDR3aa: CASTRSGGRNEQFF

d_gene: TRBD2
v_gene: TRBV5-1
abundance: once
j_gene: TRBJ2-2
CDR3nt: TGCGCCAGCAGCGTCGGGAGGGGGATAGTGGAGCTGTTTTTT
CDR3aa: CASSVGRGIVELFF

d_gene: -
v_gene: TRBV7-9
abundance: few
j_gene: TRBJ2-3
CDR3nt: TGTGCCAGCAGCTTAACCATGAGAGGGGCGGGATCAGATACGCAGTATTTT
CDR3aa: CASSLTMRGAGSDTQYF

d_gene: -
v_gene: TRBV9
abundance: -
j_gene: TRBJ1-1
CDR3nt: TGTGCCAGCAGCGCGGACAGTGACACTGAAGCTTTCTTT
CDR3aa: CASSADSDTEAFF

d_gene: TRBD2
v_gene: TRBV10-3
abundance: -
j_gene: TRBJ2-7
CDR3nt: TGTGCCATCAGGACTAGCGGGGGGGACTACGAGCAGTACTTC
CDR3aa: CAIRTSGGDYEQYF

d_gene: -
v_gene: TRBV27
abundance: -
j_gene: TRBJ2-1
CDR3nt: TGTGCCAGCAGTTTAATAGGGTACCGATACAATGAGCAGTTCTTC
CDR3aa: CASSLIGYRYNEQFF

d_gene: TRBD2
v_gene: TRBV6-5
abundance: -
j_gene: TRBJ2-3
CDR3nt: TGTGCCAGCAGCCCGACTAGCGGGAAGTATACGCAGTATTTT
CDR3aa: CASSPTSGKYTQYF

d_gene: TRBD2
v_gene: TRBV5-1
abundance: -
j_gene: TRBJ2-3
CDR3nt: TGCGCCAGCAGACAGGGAGCACTAGCGGACGAGGATACGCAGTATTTT
CDR3aa: CASRQGALADEDTQYF

d_gene: -
v_gene: TRBV7-3
abundance: few
j_gene: TRBJ1-1
CDR3nt: TGTGCCAGCAGCTTAACCCTTGGGAACACTGAAGCTTTCTTT
CDR3aa: CASSLTLGNTEAFF

d_gene: TRBD2
v_gene: TRBV7-2
abundance: few
j_gene: TRBJ2-1
CDR3nt: TGTGCCAGCAGCACGGGGACTAGCGTGTTCTTC
CDR3aa: CASSTGTSVFF

d_gene: -
v_gene: TRBV6-1
abundance: -
j_gene: TRBJ2-1
CDR3nt: TGTGCCAGCAGCGTCGTGATCTACAATGAGCAGTTCTTC
CDR3aa: CASSVVIYNEQFF

d_gene: -
v_gene: TRBV10-3
abundance: -
j_gene: TRBJ1-1
CDR3nt: TGTGCCATCAGTGAGTACACTGAAGCTTTCTTT
CDR3aa: CAISEYTEAFF

d_gene: -
v_gene: TRBV6-6
abundance: -
j_gene: TRBJ1-1
CDR3nt: TGTGCCAGCAGTTACCCCGTAACAGGGCTCGACACTGAAGCTTTCTTT
CDR3aa: CASSYPVTGLDTEAFF

d_gene: TRBD1
v_gene: TRBV20-1
abundance: -
j_gene: TRBJ2-1
CDR3nt: TGCAGTGCCGAGAAGGGGGCGGACGATGAGCAGTTCTTC
CDR3aa: CSAEKGADDEQFF

d_gene: TRBD1
v_gene: TRBV5-5
abundance: few
j_gene: TRBJ1-2
CDR3nt: TGTGCCAGCAGCCCCGGACAGGGGGTGCGCTATGGCTACACCTTC
CDR3aa: CASSPGQGVRYGYTF

d_gene: -
v_gene: TRBV5-1
abundance: once
j_gene: TRBJ2-7
CDR3nt: TGCGCCAGCGCTGGTGGAGGGAGCTCCTACGAGCAGTACTTC
CDR3aa: CASAGGGSSYEQYF